This T cell receptor beta chain was recorded in a study of T cell responses to AZD1222 COVID-19 vaccine. Study conclusions and caveats: Baseline testing showed seropositivity in only a handful of AZD1222 recipients. Reports indicate that nearly half of spike-specific TCRs are directed at unmutated variant regions. With two AZD1222 doses given, Spike-specific TCR breadth and depth both rose. The study sampled repertoires only after the peak T cell response.

As regards this clone: Its target is not known.

Using immunoSEQ multiplex PCR, the repertoire was profiled, and TCRdb retains in-frame clones only, with some absent. This table has around 140,000 clones, more than 70% appearing once. V lost 1 base to trimming and J lost 6 bases, with 13 bases between them. CDR1 SGHNT and CDR2 YYREEE come from the germline V gene (reference sequence). CDR3 length: 15 amino acids. The V call is TRBV5-4, the J call TRBJ2-2; possibly TRBD2 for D (5 bases). The TCR originated in an adult in good health. The sequencing here drew on peripheral blood, taken on day 0 of AZD1222 vaccination. The CDR3 reads CASSLRAVDPGELFF. The CDR3 DNA follows: TGTGCCAGCAGCTTGCGAGCGGTCGACCCCGGGGAGCTGTTTTTT.